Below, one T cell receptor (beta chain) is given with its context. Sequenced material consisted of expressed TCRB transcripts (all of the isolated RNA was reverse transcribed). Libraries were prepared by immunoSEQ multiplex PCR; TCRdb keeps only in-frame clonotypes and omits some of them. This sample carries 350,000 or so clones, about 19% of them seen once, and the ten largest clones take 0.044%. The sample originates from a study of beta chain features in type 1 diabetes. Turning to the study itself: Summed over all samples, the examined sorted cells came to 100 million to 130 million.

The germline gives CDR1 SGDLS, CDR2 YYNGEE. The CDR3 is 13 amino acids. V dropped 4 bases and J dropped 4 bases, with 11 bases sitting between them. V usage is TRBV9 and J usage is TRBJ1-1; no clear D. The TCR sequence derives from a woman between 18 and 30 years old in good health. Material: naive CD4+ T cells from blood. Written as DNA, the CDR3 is TGTGCCAGCAGCATGGTGGCGGGCACTGAAGCTTTCTTT. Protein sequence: CASSMVAGTEAFF.